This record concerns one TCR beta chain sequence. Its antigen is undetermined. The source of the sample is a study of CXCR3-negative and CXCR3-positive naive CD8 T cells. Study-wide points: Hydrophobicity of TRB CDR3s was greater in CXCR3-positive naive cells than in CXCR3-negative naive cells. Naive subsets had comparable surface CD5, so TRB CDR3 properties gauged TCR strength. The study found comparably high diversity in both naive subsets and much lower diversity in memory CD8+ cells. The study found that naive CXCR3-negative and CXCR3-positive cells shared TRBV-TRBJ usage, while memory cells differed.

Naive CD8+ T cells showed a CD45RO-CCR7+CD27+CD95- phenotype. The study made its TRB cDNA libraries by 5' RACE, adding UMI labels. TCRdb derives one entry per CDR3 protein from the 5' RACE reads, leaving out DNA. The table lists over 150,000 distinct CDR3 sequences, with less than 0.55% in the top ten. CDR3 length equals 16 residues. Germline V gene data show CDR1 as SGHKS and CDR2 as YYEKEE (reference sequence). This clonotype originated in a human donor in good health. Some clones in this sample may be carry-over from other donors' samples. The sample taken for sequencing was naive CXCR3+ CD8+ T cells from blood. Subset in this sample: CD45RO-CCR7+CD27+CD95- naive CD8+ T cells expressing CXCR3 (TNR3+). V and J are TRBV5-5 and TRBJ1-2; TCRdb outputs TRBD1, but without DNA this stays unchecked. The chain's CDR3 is CASSLGGASPNYGYTF. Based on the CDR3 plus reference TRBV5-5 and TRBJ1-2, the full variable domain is DAGVTQSPTHLIKTRGQQVTLRCSPISGHKSVSWYQQVLGQGPQFIFQYYEKEERGRGNFPDRFSARQFPNYSSELNVNALLLGDSALYLCASSLGGASPNYGYTFGSGTRLTVV.